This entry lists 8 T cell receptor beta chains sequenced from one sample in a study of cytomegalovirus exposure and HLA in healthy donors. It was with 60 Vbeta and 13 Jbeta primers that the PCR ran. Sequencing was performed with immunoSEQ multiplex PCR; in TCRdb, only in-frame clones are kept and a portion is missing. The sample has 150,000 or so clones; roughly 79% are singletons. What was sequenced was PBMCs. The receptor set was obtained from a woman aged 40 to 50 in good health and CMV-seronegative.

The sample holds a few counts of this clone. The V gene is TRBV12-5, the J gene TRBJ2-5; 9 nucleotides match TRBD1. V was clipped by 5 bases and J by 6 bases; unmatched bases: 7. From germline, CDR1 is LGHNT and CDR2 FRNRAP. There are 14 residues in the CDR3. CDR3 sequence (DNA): TGTGCTAGTGGTCCGGGACAGGGCGCGAAGACCCAGTACTTC. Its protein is CASGPGQGAKTQYF.

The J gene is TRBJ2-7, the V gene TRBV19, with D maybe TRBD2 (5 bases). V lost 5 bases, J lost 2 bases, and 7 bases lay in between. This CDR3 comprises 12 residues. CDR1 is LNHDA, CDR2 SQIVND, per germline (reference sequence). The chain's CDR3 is CASSRGTYEQYF. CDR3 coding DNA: TGTGCCAGTAGTCGGGGAACCTACGAGCAGTACTTC.

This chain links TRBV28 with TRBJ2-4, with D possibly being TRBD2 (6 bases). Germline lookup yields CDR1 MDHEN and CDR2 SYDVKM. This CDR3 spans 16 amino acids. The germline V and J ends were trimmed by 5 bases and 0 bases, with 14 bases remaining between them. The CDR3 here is CASSLDGRLAKNIQYF. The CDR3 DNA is TGTGCCAGCAGTCTAGATGGGAGGCTAGCCAAAAACATTCAGTACTTC.

CDR3 amino acids: CASSPTSGSFDEQFF. The CDR3 DNA reads as TGTGCCAGCAGCCCGACTAGCGGGAGCTTCGATGAGCAGTTCTTC. J is TRBJ2-1 and V is TRBV28; TRBD2 matches 12 bases. This CDR3 contains 15 residues. In germline, CDR1 is MDHEN, CDR2 SYDVKM. V shed 6 bases and J 8 bases; nucleotides not matched to a gene: 8. The full variable domain, completed using reference TRBV28 and TRBJ2-1, is DVKVTQSSRYLVKRTGEKVFLECVQDMDHENMFWYRQDPGLGLRLIYFSYDVKMKEKGDIPEGYSVSREKKERFSLILESASTNQTSMYLCASSPTSGSFDEQFFGPGTRLTVL.

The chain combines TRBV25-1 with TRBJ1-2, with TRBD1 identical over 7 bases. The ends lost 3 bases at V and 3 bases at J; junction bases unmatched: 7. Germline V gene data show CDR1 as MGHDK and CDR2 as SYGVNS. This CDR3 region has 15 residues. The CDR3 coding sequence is TGTGCCAGCAGTGATAACTTAGGGGGCGACTATGGCTACACCTTC. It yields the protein CASSDNLGGDYGYTF.

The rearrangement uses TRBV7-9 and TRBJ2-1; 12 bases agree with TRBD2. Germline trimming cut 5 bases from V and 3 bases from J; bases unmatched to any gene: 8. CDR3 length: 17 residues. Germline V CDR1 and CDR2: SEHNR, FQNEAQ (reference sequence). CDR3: CASSRRTSGDLYNEQFF. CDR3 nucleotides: TGTGCCAGCAGCCGGCGGACTAGCGGGGATCTCTACAATGAGCAGTTCTTC.

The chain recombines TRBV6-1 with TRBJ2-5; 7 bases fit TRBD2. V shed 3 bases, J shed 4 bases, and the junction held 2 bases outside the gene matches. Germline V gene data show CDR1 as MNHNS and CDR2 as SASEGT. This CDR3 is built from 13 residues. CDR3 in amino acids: CASSEGGRETQYF. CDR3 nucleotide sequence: TGTGCCAGCAGTGAGGGGGGGAGAGAGACCCAGTACTTC.

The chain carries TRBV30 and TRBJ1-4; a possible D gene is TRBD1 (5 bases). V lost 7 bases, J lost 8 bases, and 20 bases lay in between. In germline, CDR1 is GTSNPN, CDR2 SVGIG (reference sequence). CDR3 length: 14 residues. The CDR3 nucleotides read TGTGCCTTTTCGAGAGGAGGGGCGCGGGAAAAACTGTTTTTT. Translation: CAFSRGGAREKLFF.